This TCR beta chain was sequenced in a study of cytomegalovirus exposure and HLA in healthy donors. PCR primers comprised 60 Vbeta and 13 Jbeta primers. Assay used: immunoSEQ multiplex PCR; TCRdb lists only in-frame clones, some missing. Altogether about 120,000 clones are present, roughly 87% being singletons, with the ten largest covering more than 1.4%. Germline CDR1 and CDR2: SEHNR and FQNEAQ (reference sequence). CDR3 length: 17 amino acids. Unmatched junction bases numbered 7, after V lost 5 bases and J lost 4 bases. The sample consisted of PBMCs. The receptor was isolated from a woman aged 18-30 years in good health and CMV-seronegative. This chain links TRBV7-9 with TRBJ2-6; 11 bases fit TRBD1. CDR3 sequence (DNA): TGTGCCAGCAGCCCAGGACAGGGGGCGCTCGGGGCCAACGTCCTGACTTTC. It is translated as CASSPGQGALGANVLTF.